These T cell receptor beta chains were read from a single sample in a study of technical replicates of blood from several donors. Repertoires were generated with immunoSEQ multiplex PCR, while TCRdb's copy carries only in-frame clones and drops some. The profile covers around 80,000 clones, with roughly 98% appearing a single time and around 0.15% taken by the ten largest. The sequencing sample was made of T cells isolated from PBMCs. These receptors originate from a human donor in good health. CDR3s include the opening cysteine and the closing phenylalanine or tryptophan. D genes are given only for firm matches.

cdr3_length	v_call	d_call	j_call	cdr3_aa
15	TRBV9	TRBD2	TRBJ2-5	CASSQDGGGIETQYF
14	TRBV5-1	TRBD2	TRBJ2-3	CASSRGGGTDTQYF
19	TRBV7-2	TRBD1	TRBJ1-5	CASTPVGQGGVYSNQPQHF
15	TRBV6-5	TRBD1	TRBJ2-7	CASSYRGRQTYEQYF
13	TRBV29-1	TRBD2	TRBJ2-5	CSVRHLGGETQYF
16	TRBV19	.	TRBJ2-4	CASSINMQGPKNIQYF
15	TRBV11-2	.	TRBJ2-5	CASSLGLQGTETQYF
12	TRBV6-1	TRBD1	TRBJ1-2	CAAQGVNYGYTF
15	TRBV6-6	.	TRBJ1-5	CASTQNWGQDQPQHF
13	TRBV5-8	TRBD1	TRBJ1-5	CASSLGQGRPQHF
16	TRBV5-5	.	TRBJ2-1	CASSLDRVSSYNEQFF
16	TRBV11-2	TRBD2	TRBJ2-1	CASSLFLAGGVNEQFF
15	TRBV15	.	TRBJ1-2	CATSSPASGNYGYTF
13	TRBV7-7	.	TRBJ2-5	CASSLDRQETQYF
11	TRBV7-8	.	TRBJ2-7	CASRGAREQYF
14	TRBV6-5	.	TRBJ1-6	CASSPGEYNSPLHF
15	TRBV11-3	TRBD2	TRBJ2-1	CASSLLADPYNEQFF
15	TRBV19	TRBD1	TRBJ1-5	CASSIDRDRDQPQHF
16	TRBV4-1	.	TRBJ2-7	CASSQAFQGWGYEQYF
15	TRBV7-2	TRBD1	TRBJ2-7	CASSLVGQGSYEQYF
16	TRBV6-5	TRBD2	TRBJ2-2	CASSYPGLVGTGELFF
12	TRBV28	TRBD2	TRBJ2-5	CASSRAGWTQYF
15	TRBV6-5	TRBD1	TRBJ1-2	CASSYRDRVSGGYTF
14	TRBV5-1	TRBD2	TRBJ2-1	CASSSSGTPGEQFF
14	TRBV5-4	.	TRBJ1-2	CASSLVSGDGGYTF
14	TRBV4-1	TRBD1	TRBJ1-5	CASSQQGGNQPQHF
13	TRBV4-2	.	TRBJ2-7	CASSQALAWEQYF
16	TRBV28	.	TRBJ1-2	CASSLFRDLRNYGYTF
14	TRBV7-6	TRBD1	TRBJ1-1	CASSGRDRDTEAFF
12	TRBV5-1	.	TRBJ2-7	CASSLGQREQYF
13	TRBV10-1	TRBD2	TRBJ2-3	CASTAGGTDTQYF
15	TRBV6-5	.	TRBJ2-4	CASSYWGVAKNIQYF
18	TRBV19	TRBD2	TRBJ2-2	CASSKGLAGGLNTGELFF
16	TRBV6-4	TRBD1	TRBJ2-1	CASSPLGQGAHNEQFF
15	TRBV5-8	.	TRBJ2-3	CASRAGTGTLDTQYF
14	TRBV5-6	.	TRBJ2-1	CASSFALASNEQFF
15	TRBV6-5	.	TRBJ2-5	CASSYSAGVSETQYF
14	TRBV27	.	TRBJ2-1	CASSLSGGFGEQFF
12	TRBV9	TRBD1	TRBJ1-2	CASGTGGYGYTF